The clone carrying this TCR beta chain was observed a few times. This specimen belongs to a study of early T cells in non-severe SARS-CoV-2 infection. Study background: With bulk RNA from unsorted whole blood as input, sequencing yielded unpaired chains.

Attachment of unique molecular identifiers was made to individual cDNA molecules. From the 5' RACE reads, TCRdb called clonotypes with MiXCR, one entry per CDR3 protein. The sample shows over 55,000 distinct CDR3 sequences, roughly 12% of them seen only once. This CDR3 spans 16 amino acids. The germline V gene has CDR1 DFQATT and CDR2 SNEGSKA (reference sequence). Deletions cut 0 bases from V and 5 bases from J, with 20 bases between. The receptor's source is an adult who was a healthcare worker with PCR-confirmed SARS-CoV-2 infection or an uninfected control (not recorded which). Source: whole blood, taken at baseline. The rearrangement links TRBV20-1 to TRBJ2-7; perhaps TRBD1 as D (6 bases). The CDR3 here is CSARDPWGRAINEQYF. CDR3 bases: TGCAGTGCTAGAGATCCATGGGGGCGGGCAATAAACGAGCAGTACTTC.